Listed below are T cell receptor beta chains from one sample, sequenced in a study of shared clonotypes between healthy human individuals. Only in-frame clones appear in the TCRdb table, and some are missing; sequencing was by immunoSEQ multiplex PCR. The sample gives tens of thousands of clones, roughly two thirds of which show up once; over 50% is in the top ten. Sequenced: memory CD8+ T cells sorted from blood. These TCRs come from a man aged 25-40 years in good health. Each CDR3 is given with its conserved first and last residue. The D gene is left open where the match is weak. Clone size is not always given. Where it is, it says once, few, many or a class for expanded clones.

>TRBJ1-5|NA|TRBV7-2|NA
CASSLEPSQPQHF
TGTGCCAGCAGCTTAGAACCCTCACAGCCCCAGCATTTT
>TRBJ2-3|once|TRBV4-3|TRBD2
CASSLGTSGRASTDTQYF
TGCGCCAGCAGCCTCGGGACTAGCGGGAGGGCTAGCACAGATACGCAGTATTTT
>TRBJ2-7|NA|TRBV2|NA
CASSEGGGRLYEQYF
TGTGCCAGCAGTGAAGGGGGTGGGAGACTCTACGAGCAGTACTTC
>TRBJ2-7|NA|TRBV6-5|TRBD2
CASSYSGWSGGYEQYF
TGTGCCAGCAGTTACTCAGGTTGGAGCGGGGGATACGAGCAGTACTTC
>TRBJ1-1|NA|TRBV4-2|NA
CASSQVLADYTEAFF
TGTGCCAGCAGCCAAGTTTTGGCAGATTACACTGAAGCTTTCTTT
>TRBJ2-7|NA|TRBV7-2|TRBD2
CASSLKGLAYEQYF
TGTGCCAGCAGCTTAAAGGGACTAGCGTACGAGCAGTACTTC
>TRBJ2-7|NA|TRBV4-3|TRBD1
CASSQETGGVYEQYF
TGCGCCAGCAGCCAAGAGACAGGGGGGGTCTACGAGCAGTACTTC
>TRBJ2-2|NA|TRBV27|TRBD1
CASSATGPAGELFF
TGTGCCAGCAGTGCGACAGGGCCCGCCGGGGAGCTGTTTTTT
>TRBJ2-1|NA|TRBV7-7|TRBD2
CASSLELGSGRRNEQFF
TGTGCCAGCAGCTTAGAACTGGGTAGCGGGAGGCGTAATGAGCAGTTCTTC
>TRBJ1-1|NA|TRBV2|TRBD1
CASSRQGTGLNTEAFF
TGTGCCAGCAGTCGCCAAGGGACAGGGTTGAACACTGAAGCTTTCTTT
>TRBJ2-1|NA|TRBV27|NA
CASSPPSVSYNEQFF
TGTGCCAGCAGCCCCCCTAGCGTCTCCTACAATGAGCAGTTCTTC
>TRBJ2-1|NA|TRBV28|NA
CASGQFYNEQFF
TGTGCCAGCGGGCAGTTTTACAATGAGCAGTTCTTC
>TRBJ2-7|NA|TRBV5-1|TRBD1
CASSLGPPTGNYEQYF
TGCGCCAGCAGCTTAGGCCCCCCGACAGGGAACTACGAGCAGTACTTC
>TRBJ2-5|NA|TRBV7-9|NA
CASSPSPDPQETQYF
TGTGCCAGCAGCCCCAGCCCCGATCCTCAAGAGACCCAGTACTTC
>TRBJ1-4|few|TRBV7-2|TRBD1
CASSRGTAPELFF
TGTGCCAGCAGCCGGGGGACAGCTCCTGAACTGTTTTTT
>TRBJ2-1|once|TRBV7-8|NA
CASSPRGSYNEQFF
TGTGCCAGCAGCCCCCGGGGCTCCTACAATGAGCAGTTCTTC
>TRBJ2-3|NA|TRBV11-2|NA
CASSLWPGSSTDTQYF
TGTGCCAGCAGCTTGTGGCCGGGGTCTAGCACAGATACGCAGTATTTT
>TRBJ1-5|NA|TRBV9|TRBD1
CASSPGTGGQPQHF
TGTGCCAGCAGCCCCGGGACAGGGGGGCAGCCCCAGCATTTT
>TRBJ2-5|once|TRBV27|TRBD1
CASSIMGQGLGETQYF
TGTGCCAGCAGTATCATGGGACAGGGGTTAGGGGAGACCCAGTACTTC